Presented here are 20 T cell receptor beta chains from one specimen sequenced in a study of chemoradiotherapy in HPV16-positive cancers. The data were produced by immunoSEQ multiplex PCR, yet TCRdb's version contains in-frame clones alone and is incomplete. The repertoire holds 30,000 to 40,000 clones, with about 92% as singletons. The sample consisted of blood, taken from a patient who underwent chemoradiotherapy. The source of these receptors is a human donor with HPV-associated anogenital cancer.

The V call is TRBV6-6, the J call TRBJ2-7; D is unresolved. This CDR3 has 15 residues. Germline lookup yields CDR1 MNHNY and CDR2 SVGAGI (reference sequence). The V and J ends lost 0 bases and 0 bases respectively, with 9 bases between them. Here the CDR3 reads CASSYSATSSYEQYF. DNA of the CDR3: TGTGCCAGCAGTTACTCGGCTACGAGCTCCTACGAGCAGTACTTC.

The chain uses TRBV30 and TRBJ1-2, with 7 positions matching TRBD1. Trimming cost V 3 bases and J 3 bases; bases outside gene matches: 7. Germline lookup yields CDR1 GTSNPN and CDR2 SVGIG (reference sequence). The CDR3 has 14 residues. CDR3 sequence reads: CAWSRQGKDYGYTF. DNA for the CDR3: TGTGCCTGGAGCCGACAGGGAAAGGACTATGGCTACACCTTC.

The genes are TRBV19 and TRBJ2-1; D is ambiguous. In germline, CDR1 is LNHDA, CDR2 SQIVND (reference sequence). V gave up 3 bases and J gave up 7 bases, with 4 bases separating them. CDR3 length: 11 amino acids. CDR3 sequence (DNA): TGTGCCAGTAGTATCCTGAATGAGCAGTTCTTC. Translating it yields CASSILNEQFF. The complete variable domain, with remaining parts taken from reference TRBV19 and TRBJ2-1, reads DGGITQSPKYLFRKEGQNVTLSCEQNLNHDAMYWYRQDPGQGLRLIYYSQIVNDFQKGDIAEGYSVSREKKESFPLTVTSAQKNPTAFYLCASSILNEQFFGPGTRLTVL.

The V call is TRBV25-1, the J call TRBJ1-1; the D is unclear. Germline CDR1 is MGHDK and CDR2 is SYGVNS. Trimming shortened V by 2 bases and J by 0 bases, and 10 bases separated the two germline ends. CDR3 length: 15 amino acids. The CDR3 sequence is CASSESPGMNTEAFF. The CDR3 DNA reads TGTGCCAGCAGTGAAAGTCCGGGGATGAACACTGAAGCTTTCTTT.

V and J are TRBV2 and TRBJ2-3; D may be TRBD1 (5 bases). CDR3 length equals 12 residues. Between the trimmed V and J ends, which lost 6 bases and 5 bases, there was a span of 9 bases. Germline lookup yields CDR1 SNHLY and CDR2 FYNNEI. CDR3 sequence reads: CASSGHLDTQYF. CDR3 DNA: TGTGCCAGCAGCGGACACTTAGATACGCAGTATTTT. Full variable domain (missing parts from reference TRBV2 and TRBJ2-3): EPEVTQTPSHQVTQMGQEVILRCVPISNHLYFYWYRQILGQKVEFLVSFYNNEISEKSEIFDDQFSVERPDGSNFTLKIRSTKLEDSAMYFCASSGHLDTQYFGPGTRLTVL.

The CDR3 nucleotides read TGTGCCAGCAGCTTAGACAGCCGGTCTAGCGCTGGCTACACCTTC. As protein: CASSLDSRSSAGYTF. This chain links TRBV7-3 with TRBJ1-2; a possible D gene is TRBD1 (5 bases). CDR3 size: 15 residues. V gave up 2 bases and J gave up 7 bases, with 17 bases separating them. Germline values: CDR1 SGHTA, CDR2 FQGTGA.

The chain has TRBV4-2 and TRBJ2-3, with D unresolved. CDR3 length: 18 amino acids. Germline CDR1 is LGHNA and CDR2 is YNFKEQ. V dropped 0 bases and J dropped 6 bases, with 22 bases sitting between them. For the CDR3, the DNA is TGTGCCAGCAGCCAAGACCCCATGGCTGCCCGCATCGCGGATACGCAGTATTTT. Amino acids: CASSQDPMAARIADTQYF.

The genes are TRBV5-4 and TRBJ2-7; D gene uncertain. The V end was cut by 2 bases, the J end by 2 bases, with 14 bases between. The CDR3 loop spans 15 amino acids. CDR1 and CDR2 (germline): SGHNT, YYREEE (reference sequence). The CDR3 DNA is TGTGCCAGCAGCTTCGGTACGGGTGGGACCTACGAGCAGTACTTC. Its protein is CASSFGTGGTYEQYF.

The rearrangement links TRBV20-1 to TRBJ1-2, with D perhaps matching TRBD1 (6 bases). The CDR3 runs to 11 residues. The germline CDR1 and CDR2 sequences are DFQATT and SNEGSKA (reference sequence). V was cut by 6 bases and J by 6 bases, with 11 bases left in between. Here the CDR3 DNA reads TGCAGTGCCCCGAGGGGGGATGGCTACACCTTC. Protein product: CSAPRGDGYTF.

The V and J genes are TRBV4-2 and TRBJ2-2; D gene ambiguous. Germline V gene lookup returns CDR1 LGHNA and CDR2 YNFKEQ. The V end lost 1 base, the J end lost 4 bases, and 7 bases lay between the germline ends. CDR3 length: 14 residues. DNA of the CDR3: TGTGCCAGCAGCCAAGGAGACATCACCGGGGAGCTGTTTTTT. It specifies CASSQGDITGELFF.

The V call is TRBV6-5, the J call TRBJ1-2; D unclear. V dropped 1 base and J dropped 2 bases, with 8 bases sitting between them. The CDR3 totals 14 residues. Germline V gene data show CDR1 as MNHEY and CDR2 as SVGAGI. The CDR3 nucleotides are TGTGCCAGCAGTTACTTGTCCACCAACTATGGCTACACCTTC. Residues: CASSYLSTNYGYTF.

This sequence joins TRBV4-1 and TRBJ1-4; D might be TRBD1 (5 bases). CDR1 MGHRA and CDR2 YSYEKL come from the germline V gene. This CDR3 has 18 amino acids. The V end lost 4 bases, the J end lost 2 bases, and 20 bases lay between the germline ends. CDR3 protein: CASSRRDLNSGTNEKLFF. In nucleotides, the CDR3 is TGCGCCAGCAGCCGCCGGGACCTCAACTCGGGGACTAATGAAAAACTGTTTTTT.

The V and J genes are TRBV5-8 and TRBJ2-4; 12 bases map to TRBD1. The J segment lost 6 bases and the V segment lost 2 bases, leaving 3 bases of the junction unmatched. Germline V gene sequence: CDR1 SGHTS, CDR2 YDEGEE. The CDR3 length is 15 residues. CDR3 loop: CASSFMGQGANIQYF. The CDR3 DNA reads as TGTGCCAGCAGCTTTATGGGACAGGGGGCAAACATTCAGTACTTC. The whole variable domain, remainder taken from reference TRBV5-8 and TRBJ2-4, is EAGVTQSPTHLIKTRGQQATLRCSPISGHTSVYWYQQALGLGLQFLLWYDEGEERNRGNFPPRFSGRQFPNYSSELNVNALELEDSALYLCASSFMGQGANIQYFGAGTRLSVL.

The chain carries TRBV6-5 and TRBJ2-7, with TRBD1 matching over 9 bases. Trimming removed 6 bases from V and 5 bases from J; junction bases left unmatched: 8. Germline assignment: CDR1 MNHEY and CDR2 SVGAGI. The CDR3 loop spans 14 amino acids. The CDR3 here is CASRDDRGLNEQYF. The CDR3 bases are TGTGCCAGCAGGGACGACAGGGGGTTGAACGAGCAGTACTTC.

This chain connects TRBV7-7 to TRBJ2-5; no clear D gene. V shed 5 bases and J shed 2 bases, with 9 bases lying between them. This CDR3 has 13 residues. Germline V gene lookup returns CDR1 SSHAT and CDR2 FNYEAQ (reference sequence). This CDR3 reads CASSPGRQETQYF. CDR3 in DNA: TGTGCCAGCAGCCCTGGACGGCAAGAGACCCAGTACTTC.

The genes are TRBV4-2 and TRBJ1-1, with D unresolved. Trimming stripped 4 bases from V and 12 bases from J, with 18 bases between. The CDR3 is 13 amino acids. From germline, CDR1 is LGHNA and CDR2 YNFKEQ. The CDR3 sequence: CASSPTVPEVTFF. Written as DNA, the CDR3 is TGTGCCAGCAGCCCGACCGTCCCCGAGGTTACTTTCTTT.

The J gene is TRBJ2-2, the V gene TRBV11-3; D ambiguous. This CDR3 has 13 residues. Trimming cost V 5 bases and J 6 bases, with 10 bases left between them. The V gene's germline CDR1 is SGHNT and CDR2 YENEEA. Here the CDR3 DNA reads TGTGCCAGCAGCCCCCCCTCCGCCGGGGAGCTGTTTTTT. Its translation: CASSPPSAGELFF.

The chain couples TRBV6-1 to TRBJ2-7; 8 nucleotides align to TRBD1. This CDR3 comprises 16 residues. J lost 2 bases, V lost 1 base, and 7 bases had no gene match. Germline assignment: CDR1 MNHNS and CDR2 SASEGT. CDR3 residues: CASSEDRDRPTYEQYF. In nucleotides, the CDR3 is TGTGCCAGCAGTGAAGACCGGGACAGGCCTACCTACGAGCAGTACTTC.

This clone has a single count. The gene calls are TRBV11-3 and TRBJ2-3, with a possible D match to TRBD1 (5 bases). The CDR3 length is 14 residues. CDR1 is SGHNT, CDR2 YENEEA, per germline. Trimming stripped 4 bases from V and 2 bases from J, with 10 bases between. The CDR3 DNA reads as TGTGCCAGCAGCTGGACAAGCCACACAGATACGCAGTATTTT. Translating it yields CASSWTSHTDTQYF.

The chain recombines TRBV28 with TRBJ1-5, with TRBD1 identical over 8 bases. Per germline, CDR1 MDHEN and CDR2 SYDVKM. V dropped 6 bases and J dropped 4; count of bases not matched to a gene: 8. The CDR3 contains 15 residues. The CDR3 DNA reads TGTGCCAGCAGAACGACAGGGGCTGGGAATCAGCCCCAGCATTTT. It encodes CASRTTGAGNQPQHF.